A selection of T cell receptor beta chains follows, all from one sample in a study of blood T cell repertoires in COVID-19. The table came from immunoSEQ multiplex PCR; TCRdb's copy has only in-frame clones and leaves some out. The sample lists around 270,000 clones; approximately 92% were seen once. The specimen was peripheral blood. These receptors originate from a person aged 18 to 30 with COVID-19, enrolled during active disease. CDR3s include the opening cysteine and the closing phenylalanine or tryptophan. The order of the fields is D gene, J gene, clone size, V gene, CDR3 protein, CDR3 DNA. The D gene is left open where the match is weak. Clone size is given for some rows only: seen once, a few or many times, or a class if the clone is expanded.

D: -
J: TRBJ1-2
size: few
V: TRBV4-3
CDR3: CASSQDDRSWYGYTF
DNA: TGCGCCAGCAGCCAAGATGACAGATCCTGGTATGGCTACACCTTC

D: TRBD1
J: TRBJ2-7
size: -
V: TRBV19
CDR3: CASSTGDRGPSYEQYF
DNA: TGTGCCAGTAGTACAGGGGACAGGGGTCCGTCCTACGAGCAGTACTTC

D: -
J: TRBJ1-2
size: -
V: TRBV7-2
CDR3: CASSEQASYGYTF
DNA: TGTGCCAGCAGCGAACAGGCTTCCTATGGCTACACCTTC

D: -
J: TRBJ2-7
size: -
V: TRBV27
CDR3: CASSEGGGRWYEQYF
DNA: TGTGCCAGCTCGGAGGGAGGGGGGCGGTGGTACGAGCAGTACTTC

D: -
J: TRBJ2-7
size: -
V: TRBV2
CDR3: CASSQGQNAGQYF
DNA: TGTGCCAGCAGCCAGGGGCAGAACGCAGGGCAGTACTTC

D: TRBD1
J: TRBJ1-5
size: -
V: TRBV6-6
CDR3: CASTLQGQPQHF
DNA: TGTGCCAGCACTCTACAGGGGCAGCCCCAGCATTTT

D: TRBD1
J: TRBJ2-2
size: few
V: TRBV7-9
CDR3: CASSPTAGQGTGELFF
DNA: TGTGCCAGCAGCCCGACCGCGGGACAGGGCACCGGGGAGCTGTTTTTT

D: TRBD1
J: TRBJ2-7
size: -
V: TRBV5-1
CDR3: CASSPGQEYEQYF
DNA: TGCGCCAGCAGCCCTGGACAGGAGTACGAGCAGTACTTC

D: -
J: TRBJ1-5
size: -
V: TRBV19
CDR3: CASSRWQGLDGDQPQHF
DNA: TGTGCCAGTAGTCGGTGGCAGGGGCTGGATGGAGATCAGCCCCAGCATTTT

D: TRBD1
J: TRBJ1-2
size: -
V: TRBV6-1
CDR3: CASSELIGTGGGYTF
DNA: TGTGCCAGCAGTGAATTAATCGGGACAGGGGGCGGCTACACCTTC

D: -
J: TRBJ2-3
size: -
V: TRBV6-5
CDR3: CASSYGRSSTDTQYF
DNA: TGTGCCAGCAGTTACGGGAGATCTAGCACAGATACGCAGTATTTT